The sequence of this T cell receptor (beta chain) was determined in a study of shared clonotypes between healthy human individuals. Naivety among CD8 cells was defined by CD45RO negativity and positive CCR7 selection, thereby excluding terminally differentiated effector memory CD45RA+ cells. This table comes from immunoSEQ multiplex PCR, and its TCRdb copy is limited to in-frame clones, with some not included. This sample yields about 680,000 clones, of which about 90% are seen a single time; nearly 25% belongs to the top ten. This TCR came from a man aged 30 to 39 in good health. The specimen sequenced was naive CD8+ T cells sorted from blood.

As DNA, the CDR3 is TGTGCCAGCAGTACGGGTGTTGCCTACGAGCAGTACTTC. Protein: CASSTGVAYEQYF. The chain is built from TRBV6-5 and TRBJ2-7; unclear D gene. Per germline, CDR1 MNHEY and CDR2 SVGAGI. This CDR3 is 13 amino acids long. The germline V and J ends were trimmed by 5 bases and 2 bases, with 10 bases remaining between them.